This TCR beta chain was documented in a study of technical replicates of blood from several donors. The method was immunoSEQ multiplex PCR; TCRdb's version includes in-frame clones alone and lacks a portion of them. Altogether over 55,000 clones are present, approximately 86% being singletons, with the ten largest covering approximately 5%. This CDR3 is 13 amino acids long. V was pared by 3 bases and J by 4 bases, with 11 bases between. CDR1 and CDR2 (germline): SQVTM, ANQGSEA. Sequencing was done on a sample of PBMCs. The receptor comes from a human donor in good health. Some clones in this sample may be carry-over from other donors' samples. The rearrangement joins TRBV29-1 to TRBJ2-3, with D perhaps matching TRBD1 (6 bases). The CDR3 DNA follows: TGCAGCGTTGAGGGTGGGGGCCCAGATACGCAGTATTTT. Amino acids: CSVEGGGPDTQYF.